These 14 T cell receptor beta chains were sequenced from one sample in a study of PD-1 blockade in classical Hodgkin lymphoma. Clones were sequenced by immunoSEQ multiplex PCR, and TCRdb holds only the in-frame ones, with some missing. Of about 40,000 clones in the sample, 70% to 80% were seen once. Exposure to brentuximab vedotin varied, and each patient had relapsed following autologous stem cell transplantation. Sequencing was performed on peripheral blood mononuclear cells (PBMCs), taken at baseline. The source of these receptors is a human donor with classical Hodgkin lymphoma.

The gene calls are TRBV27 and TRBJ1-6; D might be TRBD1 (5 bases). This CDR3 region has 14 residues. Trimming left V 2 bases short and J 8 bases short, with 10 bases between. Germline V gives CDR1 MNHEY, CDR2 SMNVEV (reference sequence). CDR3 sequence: CASSLGSGDSPLHF. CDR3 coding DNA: TGTGCCAGCAGTTTAGGATCGGGGGATTCACCCCTCCACTTT.

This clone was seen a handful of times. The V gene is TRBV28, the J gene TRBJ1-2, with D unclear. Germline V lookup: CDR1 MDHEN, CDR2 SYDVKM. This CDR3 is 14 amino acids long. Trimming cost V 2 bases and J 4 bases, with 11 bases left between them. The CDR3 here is CASSLLRTRYGYTF. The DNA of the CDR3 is TGTGCCAGCAGTTTACTCCGGACTCGCTATGGCTACACCTTC.

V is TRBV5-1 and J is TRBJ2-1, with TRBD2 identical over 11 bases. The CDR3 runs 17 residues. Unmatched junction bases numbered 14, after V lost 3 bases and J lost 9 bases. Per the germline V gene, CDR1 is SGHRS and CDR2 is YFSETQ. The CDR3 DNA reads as TGCGCCAGCAGCTCAGGACTAGCGGGTACAACCTTGGCTGAGCAGTTCTTC. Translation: CASSSGLAGTTLAEQFF.

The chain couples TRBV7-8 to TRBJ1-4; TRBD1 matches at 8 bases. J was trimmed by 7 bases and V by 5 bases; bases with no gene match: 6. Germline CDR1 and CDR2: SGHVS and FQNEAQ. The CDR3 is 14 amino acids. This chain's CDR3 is CASSPRTGIEKLFF. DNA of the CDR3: TGTGCCAGCAGCCCCCGGACAGGGATTGAAAAACTGTTTTTT.

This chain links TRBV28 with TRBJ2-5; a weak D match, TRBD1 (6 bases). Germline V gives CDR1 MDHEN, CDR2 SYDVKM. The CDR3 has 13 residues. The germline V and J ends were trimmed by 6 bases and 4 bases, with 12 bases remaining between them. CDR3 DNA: TGTGCCAGCAGGGCACAGGGACCAGAGACCCAGTACTTC. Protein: CASRAQGPETQYF.

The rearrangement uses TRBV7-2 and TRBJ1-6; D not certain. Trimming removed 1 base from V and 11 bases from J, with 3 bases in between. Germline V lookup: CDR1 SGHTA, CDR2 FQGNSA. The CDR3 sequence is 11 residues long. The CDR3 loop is CASSLGAPLHF. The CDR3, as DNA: TGTGCCAGCAGCTTAGGGGCACCCCTCCACTTT.

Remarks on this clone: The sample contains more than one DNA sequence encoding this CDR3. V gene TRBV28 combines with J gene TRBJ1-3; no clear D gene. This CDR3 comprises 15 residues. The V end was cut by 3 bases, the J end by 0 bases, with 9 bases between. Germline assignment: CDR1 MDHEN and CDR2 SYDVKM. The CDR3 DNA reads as TGTGCCAGCAGTTTCGGAGGGAGCTCTGGAAACACCATATATTTT. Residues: CASSFGGSSGNTIYF.

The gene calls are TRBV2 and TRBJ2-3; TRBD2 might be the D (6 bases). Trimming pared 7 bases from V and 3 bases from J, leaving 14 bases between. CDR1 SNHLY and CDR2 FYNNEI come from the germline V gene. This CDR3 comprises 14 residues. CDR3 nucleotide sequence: TGTGCCAGCATCAAAATTAGCGGTACAGATACGCAGTATTTT. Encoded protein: CASIKISGTDTQYF.

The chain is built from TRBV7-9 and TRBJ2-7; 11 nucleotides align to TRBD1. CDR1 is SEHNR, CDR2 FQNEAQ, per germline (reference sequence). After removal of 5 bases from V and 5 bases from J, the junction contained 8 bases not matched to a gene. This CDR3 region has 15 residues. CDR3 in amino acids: CASSQRTGGFDEQYF. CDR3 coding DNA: TGTGCCAGCAGCCAACGGACAGGGGGCTTCGACGAGCAGTACTTC.

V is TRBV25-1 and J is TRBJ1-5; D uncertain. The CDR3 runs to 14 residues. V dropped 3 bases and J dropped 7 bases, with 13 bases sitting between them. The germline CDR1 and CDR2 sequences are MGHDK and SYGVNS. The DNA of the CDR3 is TGTGCCAGCAGTGAGTTAGAGGCGAGACAGCCCCAGCATTTT. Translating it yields CASSELEARQPQHF. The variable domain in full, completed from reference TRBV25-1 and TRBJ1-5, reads EADIYQTPRYLVIGTGKKITLECSQTMGHDKMYWYQQDPGMELHLIHYSYGVNSTEKGDLSSESTVSRIRTEHFPLTLESARPSHTSQYLCASSELEARQPQHFGDGTRLSIL.

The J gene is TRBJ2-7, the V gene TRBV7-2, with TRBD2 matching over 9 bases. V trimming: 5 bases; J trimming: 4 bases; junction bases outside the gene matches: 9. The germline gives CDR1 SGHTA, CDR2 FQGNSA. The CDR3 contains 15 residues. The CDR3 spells CASSSRVAGVYEQYF. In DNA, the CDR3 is TGTGCCAGCAGCAGCCGAGTAGCGGGAGTGTACGAGCAGTACTTC.

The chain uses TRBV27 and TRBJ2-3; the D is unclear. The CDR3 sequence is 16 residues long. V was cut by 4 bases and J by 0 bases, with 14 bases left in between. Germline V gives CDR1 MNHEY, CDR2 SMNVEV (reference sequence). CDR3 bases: TGTGCCAGCAGTTCCTTATACGCTATGAGCACAGATACGCAGTATTTT. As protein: CASSSLYAMSTDTQYF.

The CDR3 coding sequence is TGTGCCTTGTGGAGGGAAAAGGACACTGAAGCTTTCTTT. It translates to CALWREKDTEAFF. The chain is built from TRBV30 and TRBJ1-1, with D uncertain. Germline CDR1 GTSNPN, CDR2 SVGIG (reference sequence). This CDR3 comprises 13 residues. With 7 bases removed from V and 3 bases from J, the gap between germline ends came to 15 bases.

CDR3 in amino acids: CASSTGQGTNMNTEAFF. The CDR3 region has the DNA TGTGCCAGTAGTACGGGACAGGGGACGAACATGAACACTGAAGCTTTCTTT. The chain is built from TRBV19 and TRBJ1-1; 10 nucleotides match TRBD1. CDR3 length equals 17 residues. J was trimmed by 0 bases and V by 4 bases; bases with no gene match: 8. From germline, CDR1 is LNHDA and CDR2 SQIVND (reference sequence).